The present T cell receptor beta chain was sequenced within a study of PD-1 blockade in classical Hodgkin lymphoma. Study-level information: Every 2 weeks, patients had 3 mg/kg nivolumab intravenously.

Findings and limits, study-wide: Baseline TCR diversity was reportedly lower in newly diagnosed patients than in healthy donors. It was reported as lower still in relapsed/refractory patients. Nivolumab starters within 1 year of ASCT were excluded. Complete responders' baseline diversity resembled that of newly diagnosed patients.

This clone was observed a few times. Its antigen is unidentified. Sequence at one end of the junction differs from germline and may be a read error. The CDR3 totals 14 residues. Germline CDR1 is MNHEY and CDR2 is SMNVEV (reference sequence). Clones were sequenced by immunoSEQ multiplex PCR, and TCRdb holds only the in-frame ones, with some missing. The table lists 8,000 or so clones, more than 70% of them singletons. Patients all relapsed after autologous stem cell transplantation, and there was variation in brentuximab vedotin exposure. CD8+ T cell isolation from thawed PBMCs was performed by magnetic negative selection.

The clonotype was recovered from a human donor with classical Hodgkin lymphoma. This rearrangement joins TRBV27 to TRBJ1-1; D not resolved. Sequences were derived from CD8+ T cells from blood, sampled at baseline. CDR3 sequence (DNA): TGTGCCAGCAGCTTATCCCCCACACGGCCTGAAGCTTTCTTT. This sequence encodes CASSLSPTRPEAFF.